This passage covers 10 T cell receptor beta chains from one sample sequenced in a study of neurological immune-mediated disorders. MiXCR was run by TCRdb on the 5' RACE reads, yielding one entry per CDR3 protein. The sample lists about 46,000 distinct CDR3 sequences; approximately 3% were seen once. The sample was PBMCs. These receptors all come from a woman in her 50s with multiple sclerosis.

This clonotype has at least ten counts. Written as DNA, the CDR3 is TGCGCCAGCAGCTTGGTAAGGGGGGTGAAGACCGGGGAGCTGTTTTTT. Encoded protein: CASSLVRGVKTGELFF. The rearrangement links TRBV5-1 to TRBJ2-2; either TRBD1 or TRBD2 may fit D (6 bases each). Germline assignment: CDR1 SGHRS and CDR2 YFSETQ. The CDR3 is 16 residues long. Trimming left V 0 bases short and J 5 bases short, with 14 bases between.

This clonotype was picked up many times. This chain connects TRBV27 to TRBJ1-5, with 8 bases matching TRBD1. This CDR3 has 14 residues. V lost 8 bases to trimming and J lost 4 bases; unmatched junction nucleotides: 7. Per germline, CDR1 MNHEY and CDR2 SMNVEV (reference sequence). The CDR3 sequence is CASAFRGLNQPQHF. The DNA for the CDR3 is TGTGCCAGCGCGTTCAGGGGGCTGAATCAGCCCCAGCATTTT.

This clonotype has ten or more counts. The gene calls are TRBV11-3 and TRBJ2-1; no definite D call. The CDR3 is 12 amino acids. The V gene's germline CDR1 is SGHNT and CDR2 YENEEA. The V gene lost 6 bases and the J gene lost 9 bases, with 12 bases spanning the gap. The CDR3 DNA follows: TGTGCCAGCAGTCACTATAGTGGTGAGCAGTTCTTC. Its protein is CASSHYSGEQFF.

At least ten counts were recorded for this clonotype. This chain uses TRBV28 with TRBJ1-2, with no clear D. CDR3 size: 12 residues. V was pared by 6 bases and J by 3 bases, with 8 bases between. Germline V lookup: CDR1 MDHEN, CDR2 SYDVKM. CDR3 sequence reads: CASRTMDYGYTF. In DNA, the CDR3 is TGTGCCAGCAGAACTATGGACTATGGCTACACCTTC.

In the case of this clonotype: This CDR3 fails to terminate in the conserved phenylalanine or tryptophan, so it likely reflects a read error. The chain recombines TRBV5-1 with TRBJ2-5; D call uncertain. The CDR3 extends over 14 amino acids. CDR1 and CDR2 from the germline V gene are SGHRS and YFSETQ. The ends were cut back, 2 bases at V and 2 bases at J, with 10 bases in the middle. The DNA for the CDR3 is TGCGCCAGCAGCTTACAGACCGCGCAAGAGACCCAGTACAAC. It is translated as CASSLQTAQETQYN.

This clonotype was seen ten or more times. The V gene is TRBV20-1, the J gene TRBJ1-2; 7 nucleotides align to TRBD1. Germline V CDR1 and CDR2: DFQATT, SNEGSKA (reference sequence). J lost 8 bases, V lost 6 bases, and 15 bases had no gene match. The CDR3 loop spans 14 amino acids. The CDR3 reads CSAPPPGTALGYTF. The CDR3 DNA follows: TGCAGTGCCCCCCCCCCTGGGACAGCTTTGGGCTACACCTTC.

The sample holds many counts of this clonotype. The chain combines TRBV20-1 with TRBJ1-1; a possible D gene is TRBD1 (6 bases). The CDR3 consists of 14 residues. CDR1 and CDR2 (germline): DFQATT, SNEGSKA (reference sequence). V was clipped by 2 bases and J by 0 bases, with 10 bases between them. CDR3 DNA: TGCAGTGCTAGACCGGGACAAATGAACACTGAAGCTTTCTTT. It is translated as CSARPGQMNTEAFF.

Ten or more counts support this clonotype. The chain combines TRBV28 with TRBJ2-1; tentative D call: TRBD2 (5 bases). Trimming took 6 bases from V and 5 from J, leaving 20 bases between them. Germline V lookup: CDR1 MDHEN, CDR2 SYDVKM. CDR3 length: 16 residues. CDR3 sequence: CASSTLIPWENNEQFF. CDR3 nucleotide sequence: TGTGCCAGCAGCACCCTGATCCCCTGGGAGAACAATGAGCAGTTCTTC.

This clonotype showed up many times. The V call is TRBV10-3, the J call TRBJ2-4; D ambiguous. This CDR3 spans 15 amino acids. The germline V gene encodes CDR1 ENHRY and CDR2 SYGVKD. V was cut by 3 bases and J by 0 bases, with 9 bases left in between. CDR3 sequence (DNA): TGTGCCATCAGTGATAGGGTTGAAGCCAAAAACATTCAGTACTTC. Translating it yields CAISDRVEAKNIQYF.

This clonotype was seen repeatedly, ten times or more. The chain is built from TRBV20-1 and TRBJ2-3, with D possibly matching TRBD2 (6 bases). From germline, CDR1 is DFQATT and CDR2 SNEGSKA (reference sequence). With 5 bases removed from V and 3 bases from J, the gap between germline ends came to 18 bases. This CDR3 is 15 amino acids long. The CDR3 spells CSAQRARDSTDTQYF. CDR3 nucleotides: TGCAGTGCTCAGAGAGCCCGGGACTCTACAGATACGCAGTATTTT.